The rows below give T cell receptor beta chains drawn from one sample of a study of identical twins. TCRdb re-called the 5' RACE reads through MiXCR, storing one row per CDR3 protein. The data show roughly 710,000 distinct CDR3 sequences, approximately 6% seen once. Sequenced: naive T cells sorted from blood. The receptor set was obtained from a man between 18 and 29 years old in good health. Both conserved end residues are part of each CDR3. A D gene is named only where the DNA matches it firmly. Some rows mark clone size as missing; the rest say once, few, many or name a class of expanded clone.

j_call v_call clone_size d_call cdr3_nt cdr3_aa
TRBJ2-7 TRBV19 NA NA TGTGCCAGTAGTATCAGTCCGGAGAACGAGCAGTACTTC CASSISPENEQYF
TRBJ2-7 TRBV12-3/TRBV12-4 NA NA TGTGCCAGCAGTCCTTCAGGAAGATTATACGAGCAGTACTTC CASSPSGRLYEQYF
TRBJ2-4 TRBV3-1 many TRBD2 TGTGCCAGCAGCGATAGCGGGAGGGCCTTCGGAAACATTCAGTACTTC CASSDSGRAFGNIQYF
TRBJ2-3 TRBV5-6 NA NA TGTGCCAGCAGCCAAGGACCCACAGATACGCAGTATTTT CASSQGPTDTQYF
TRBJ1-1 TRBV4-1 many NA TGCGCCACGAAAGGGGCGGCGAACACTGAAGCTTTCTTT CATKGAANTEAFF
TRBJ2-3 TRBV20-1 many NA TGCAGTGCCCCATCGGTCCCGGGAACGCAGTATTTT CSAPSVPGTQYF
TRBJ2-1 TRBV7-9 NA TRBD2 TGTGCCAGCAGCAACCGACGGACTAGCGGGCCGTCCGCAGAGCAGTTCTTC CASSNRRTSGPSAEQFF
TRBJ1-1 TRBV7-6 many NA TGTGCCAGCAGCTTAGAGGCCGACAGACAGAACACTGAAGCTTTCTTT CASSLEADRQNTEAFF
TRBJ1-2 TRBV7-2 many NA TGTGCCAGCAGCTGCCCCGGAGGGGCGAGAGGCTACACCTTC CASSCPGGARGYTF
TRBJ1-1 TRBV12-3/TRBV12-4 few NA TGTGCCAGCACCATAGGGCGGGACACTGAAGCTTTCTTT CASTIGRDTEAFF
TRBJ2-5 TRBV18 NA NA TGTGCCAGCTCATTTCGATCTCACCCCCAAGAGACCCAGTACTTC CASSFRSHPQETQYF
TRBJ2-1 TRBV20-1 many NA TGCAGTGCTCGATCCGGGACCTACAATGAGCAGTTCTTC CSARSGTYNEQFF
TRBJ2-1 TRBV20-1 many NA TGCAGTGCTAGAGATTTATTAGCAGGTGGGAGGAATGAGCAGTTCTTC CSARDLLAGGRNEQFF
TRBJ2-7 TRBV5-5 many TRBD1 TGTGCCAGCAGCTCAGCCGGGACAGCGTACGAGCAGTACTTC CASSSAGTAYEQYF
TRBJ1-1 TRBV5-1 many TRBD1 TGCGCCAGCAGCTCCGGGACAGGGGGCGCCTTGAACACTGAAGCTTTCTTT CASSSGTGGALNTEAFF
TRBJ2-3 TRBV12-3/TRBV12-4 many NA TGTGCCAGCAGTCCGCTTTCGGGACGCCAGGCAGATACGCAGTATTTT CASSPLSGRQADTQYF
TRBJ1-2 TRBV5-1 many NA TGCGCCAGCAGCTTTGCTGGGAACGCCTATGGCTACACCTTC CASSFAGNAYGYTF
TRBJ2-2 TRBV20-1 many TRBD2 TGCAGTGTTACCGGACTAGCGGGAGTGGCCGGGGAGCTGTTTTTT CSVTGLAGVAGELFF
TRBJ2-7 TRBV6-1 many TRBD1 TGTGCCAGCAGAATCTCCGGGACAGGGGCCTACGAGCAGTACTTC CASRISGTGAYEQYF
TRBJ2-1 TRBV3-1 NA TRBD2 TGTGCCAGCCAAGTGGGACTAGCGGCCTACAATGAGCAGTTCTTC CASQVGLAAYNEQFF
TRBJ2-4 TRBV20-1 NA NA TGCAGTGCTAGTATCGAGGCGGCAGAAAACATTCAGTACTTC CSASIEAAENIQYF
TRBJ1-2 TRBV29-1 NA NA TGCAGCGTGGCGGGACTTTATGGCTACACCTTC CSVAGLYGYTF